A selection of T cell receptor beta chains follows, all from one sample in a study of CD8 T cells in ankylosing spondylitis. TCRdb redid the calling of the 5' RACE reads with MiXCR, one entry per CDR3 protein. The repertoire holds 250,000 to 300,000 distinct CDR3 sequences, with 15% to 20% as singletons. The sample comprised blood, either unsorted or a sorted T cell fraction (not recorded which). The receptor source for this set is a male donor with ankylosing spondylitis or in good health (not recorded which). Each CDR3 is given with its conserved first and last residue. A D gene is named only where the DNA matches it firmly. Size tells how often a clone was seen (once, few, many) or the class of an expanded clone, and some rows leave it out.

CDR3nt	CDR3aa	j_gene	abundance	v_gene	d_gene
TGCAGTGCTAGGGGTAGACACACCGGGGAGCTGTTTTTT	CSARGRHTGELFF	TRBJ2-2	-	TRBV20-1	-
TGTGCCAGCAGCTTCCAGGGTGCTGGAAACACCATATATTTT	CASSFQGAGNTIYF	TRBJ1-3	-	TRBV5-6	-
TGCAGTGCTCCAAGGGGCACAGGGATTGAAGCTTTCTTT	CSAPRGTGIEAFF	TRBJ1-1	-	TRBV20-1	-
TGTGCCACCCGGCTACTAGCGGAAGAGAAGTCTCGGAATGAGCAGTTCTTC	CATRLLAEEKSRNEQFF	TRBJ2-1	-	TRBV2	TRBD2
TGTGCCAGCAGTTTCAGTCAGAGCAATGAGCAGTTCTTC	CASSFSQSNEQFF	TRBJ2-1	-	TRBV12-3/TRBV12-4	-
TGCAGTGCTAACTGGGAAAAGCAGTATTTT	CSANWEKQYF	TRBJ2-3	many	TRBV20-1	-
TGTGCCAGCAGTGATGAACCGAACTATGGCTACACCTTC	CASSDEPNYGYTF	TRBJ1-2	few	TRBV25-1	-
TGTGCCATCAGTGAGTCGATCCTAAGCAATGAGCAGTTCTTC	CAISESILSNEQFF	TRBJ2-1	once	TRBV10-3	-
TGTGCCAGCAGTTTGGTCAGGGGACCCACAGATACGCAGTATTTT	CASSLVRGPTDTQYF	TRBJ2-3	many	TRBV6-5	-
TGTGCCAGCAGTTGGGAGGGGTTCAATCAGCCCCAGCATTTT	CASSWEGFNQPQHF	TRBJ1-5	-	TRBV7-2	-
TGCGCCAGCAGCTTTTCTCTAGCGGGAGGCTCAGATACGCAGTATTTT	CASSFSLAGGSDTQYF	TRBJ2-3	-	TRBV5-1	TRBD2
TGTGCCAGCAGCTTACCCCAGGGGTACACTGAAGCTTTCTTT	CASSLPQGYTEAFF	TRBJ1-1	-	TRBV7-2	-
TGCGCCAGCAGCTTGGGACAGGCCCGGACGGGAAACACCATATATTTT	CASSLGQARTGNTIYF	TRBJ1-3	-	TRBV5-1	-
TGTGCCACCGCAGGGATCGGGGAGCTGTTTTTT	CATAGIGELFF	TRBJ2-2	few	TRBV10-3	-
TGTGCCAGCAGCCCTACATTTGGACTAGATGGGGATACGCAGTATTTT	CASSPTFGLDGDTQYF	TRBJ2-3	-	TRBV11-2	TRBD2
TGCAGTGCGCAAACTAGCACAGATACGCAGTATTTT	CSAQTSTDTQYF	TRBJ2-3	few	TRBV20-1	-
TGCGCCAGCGCGCCGGGGAGCACGGGAGGCTACACCTTC	CASAPGSTGGYTF	TRBJ1-2	few	TRBV5-1	-
TGTGCCAGCAGTCTAGCAGGTGGAGCCGGGGAGCTGTTTTTT	CASSLAGGAGELFF	TRBJ2-2	-	TRBV7-8	-
TGCGCCAGCAGCTTGGGACAGGGCCCAGGTACGCAGTATTTT	CASSLGQGPGTQYF	TRBJ2-3	few	TRBV5-1	TRBD1
TGTGCCAGTCAGGACAGGGTGGACACTAATACGCAGTATTTT	CASQDRVDTNTQYF	TRBJ2-3	-	TRBV2	TRBD1
TGTGCCAGCAGAAAGCCCGGGACTAGGTCAAATGAGCAGTTCTTC	CASRKPGTRSNEQFF	TRBJ2-1	many	TRBV11-2	TRBD2
TGCGCCAGCAGCCGCGGACAGTCAGATACGCAGTATTTT	CASSRGQSDTQYF	TRBJ2-3	few	TRBV5-1	-
TGTGCCAGCACCCCGGGAGGCCGCATGAACACTGAAGCTTTCTTT	CASTPGGRMNTEAFF	TRBJ1-1	many	TRBV11-2	-
TGTGCCAGCAGCTCAGGAGCGGGGGGCACAGATACGCAGTATTTT	CASSSGAGGTDTQYF	TRBJ2-3	few	TRBV11-2	TRBD2
TGCGCCAGCAGTCCGGCCCGGGATGGCACCGGGGAGCTGTTTTTT	CASSPARDGTGELFF	TRBJ2-2	-	TRBV5-1	-
TGTGCCAGCAGCGTAGAAGCGACAGGGGACTCACCCCTCCACTTT	CASSVEATGDSPLHF	TRBJ1-6	few	TRBV9	TRBD1
TGCAGTGGAGCTAGCGGGGGGTCTAGCACAGATACGCAGTATTTT	CSGASGGSSTDTQYF	TRBJ2-3	few	TRBV20-1	TRBD2
TGTGCCAGCAGCCCTGCCCCAGGGGGGAGGGGAAACATTCAGTACTTC	CASSPAPGGRGNIQYF	TRBJ2-4	-	TRBV3-1	-
TGCGCCAGCAGCTTGGACGGGCCCCATCAGCCCCAGCATTTT	CASSLDGPHQPQHF	TRBJ1-5	-	TRBV5-1	-
TGTGCCAGTAGTTCTGGGCCCCGGGGCAGCTCCTGCAATGAGCAGTTCTTC	CASSSGPRGSSCNEQFF	TRBJ2-1	-	TRBV19	-
TGTGTCATCAGTGGGAGCTCTGGAAACACCATATATTTT	CVISGSSGNTIYF	TRBJ1-3	-	TRBV10-3	-
TGTACCAGCAGTACCATGGCTCAGCCCCAGCATTTT	CTSSTMAQPQHF	TRBJ1-5	-	TRBV12-3/TRBV12-4	-
TGCAGTGCTTTCCCCGGGACTAGCGGCGCCCCCGGCAATGAGCAGTTCTTC	CSAFPGTSGAPGNEQFF	TRBJ2-1	-	TRBV20-1	TRBD2
TGTGCCAGCAGCCAAGATCCCGGGAGTGCGGAGACCCAGTACTTC	CASSQDPGSAETQYF	TRBJ2-5	few	TRBV3-1	-
TGTGCCAGCAGCGAGACAGGTTTGGGAACAGATACGCAGTATTTT	CASSETGLGTDTQYF	TRBJ2-3	few	TRBV5-6	-
TGTGCCAGCAGTTTGGAAGGCTTGAACACTGAAGCTTTCTTT	CASSLEGLNTEAFF	TRBJ1-1	many	TRBV5-1	-
TGTGCCAGCAGTGCTGGGACTCTCACAGATACGCAGTATTTT	CASSAGTLTDTQYF	TRBJ2-3	once	TRBV2	-
TGTGCCAGCAGCTTGACGGGAGGGGGACCGAACACCGGGGAGCTGTTTTTT	CASSLTGGGPNTGELFF	TRBJ2-2	-	TRBV13	TRBD2
TGTGCCAGTAGGCATCAGGGTCGTGGGGAGCTGTTTTTT	CASRHQGRGELFF	TRBJ2-2	once	TRBV19	-
TGCAGTGCTCCGGGGGCCTCTGGAAACACCATATATTTT	CSAPGASGNTIYF	TRBJ1-3	-	TRBV20-1	-